The clone carrying this TCR beta chain has more than one count but fewer than ten. Antigen specificity is unknown. Germline loops: CDR1 DFQATT, CDR2 SNEGSKA (reference sequence). V was pared by 3 bases and J by 6 bases, with 16 bases between. The CDR3 extends over 14 amino acids. The source of the sample is a study of T cells in Graves' hyperthyroidism and ophthalmopathy. Points from the study as a whole: The model forecast ophthalmopathy, anticipating it by a median approximately 6 months before onset. Most thyroid-expanded clonotypes above 0.001 were also found in blood.

Template material for amplifying TCR beta CDR3 regions consisted of RNA transcripts. HTBI primers were the set used in a first-round RT-PCR of the TCR CDR3. TCRdb re-called the multiplex PCR reads with MiXCR, one entry per CDR3 protein. The data contain 400,000 to 600,000 distinct CDR3 sequences, 16% of them singletons. Patients showing uncontrolled infection, other autoimmune disease, pregnancy or lactation were ineligible. Under 12 ml fresh peripheral blood yielded the PBMCs. This chain links TRBV20-1 with TRBJ2-3; D possibly corresponds to TRBD2 (6 bases). This TCR came from a woman in her twenties or thirties with Graves' ophthalmopathy. Source material: blood. This chain's CDR3 is CSARGRDALDTQYF. The CDR3 nucleotides are TGCAGTGCTAGGGGGCGGGACGCTCTTGATACGCAGTATTTT.